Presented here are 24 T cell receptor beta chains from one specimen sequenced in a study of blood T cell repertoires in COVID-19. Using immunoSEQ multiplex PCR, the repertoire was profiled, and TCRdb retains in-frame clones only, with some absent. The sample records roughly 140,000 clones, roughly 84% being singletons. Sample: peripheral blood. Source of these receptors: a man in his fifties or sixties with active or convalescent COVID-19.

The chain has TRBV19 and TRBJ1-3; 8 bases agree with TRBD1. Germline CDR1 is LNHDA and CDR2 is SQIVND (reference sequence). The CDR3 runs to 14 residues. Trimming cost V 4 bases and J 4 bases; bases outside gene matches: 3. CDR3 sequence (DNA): TGTGCCAGTAGTAGACGGACAGGGGGAAACACCATATATTTT. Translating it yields CASSRRTGGNTIYF.

The CDR3 DNA reads TGTGCCAGCAGATCAGGGACTAGCGGGGGGTATGAGCAGTTCTTC. Amino acids: CASRSGTSGGYEQFF. The chain employs TRBV6-5 and TRBJ2-1, with 15 bases fitting TRBD2. Germline CDR1 reads MNHEY; CDR2 reads SVGAGI. The ends lost 6 bases at V and 8 bases at J; junction bases unmatched: 5. The CDR3 totals 15 residues.

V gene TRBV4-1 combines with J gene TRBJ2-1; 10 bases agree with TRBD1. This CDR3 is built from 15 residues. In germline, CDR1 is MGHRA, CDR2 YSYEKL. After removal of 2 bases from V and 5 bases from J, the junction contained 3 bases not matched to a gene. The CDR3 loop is CASSQTGTGDNEQFF. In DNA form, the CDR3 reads TGCGCCAGCAGCCAAACCGGGACAGGGGACAATGAGCAGTTCTTC.

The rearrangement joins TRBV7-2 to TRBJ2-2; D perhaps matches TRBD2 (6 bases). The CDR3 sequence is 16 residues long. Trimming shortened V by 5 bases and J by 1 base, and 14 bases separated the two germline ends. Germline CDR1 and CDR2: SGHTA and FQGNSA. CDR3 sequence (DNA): TGTGCCAGCAGCCCGCTGCGGGGTAGGAACACCGGGGAGCTGTTTTTT. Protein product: CASSPLRGRNTGELFF. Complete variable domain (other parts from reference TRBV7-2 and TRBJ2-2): GAGVSQSPSNKVTEKGKDVELRCDPISGHTALYWYRQSLGQGLEFLIYFQGNSAPDKSGLPSDRFSAERTGGSVSTLTIQRTQQEDSAVYLCASSPLRGRNTGELFFGEGSRLTVL.

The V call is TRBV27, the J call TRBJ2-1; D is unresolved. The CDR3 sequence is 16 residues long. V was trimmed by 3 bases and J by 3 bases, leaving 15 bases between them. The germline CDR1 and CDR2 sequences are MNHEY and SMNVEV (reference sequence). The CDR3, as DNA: TGTGCCAGCAGTTTTTTGGGCCACGTTGGCTACAATGAGCAGTTCTTC. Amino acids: CASSFLGHVGYNEQFF.

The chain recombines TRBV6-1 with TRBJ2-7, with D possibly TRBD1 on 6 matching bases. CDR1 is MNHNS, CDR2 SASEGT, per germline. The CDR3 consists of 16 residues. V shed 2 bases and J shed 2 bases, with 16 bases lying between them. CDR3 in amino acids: CASSERPSGQAYEQYF. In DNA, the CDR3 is TGTGCCAGCAGTGAACGACCGTCGGGACAAGCCTACGAGCAGTACTTC.

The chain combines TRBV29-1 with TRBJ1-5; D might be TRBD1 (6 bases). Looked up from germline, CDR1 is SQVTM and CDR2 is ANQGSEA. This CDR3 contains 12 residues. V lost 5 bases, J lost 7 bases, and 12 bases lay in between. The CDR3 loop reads CSVRGAGQPQHF. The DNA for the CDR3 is TGCAGCGTTCGGGGGGCCGGGCAGCCCCAGCATTTT.

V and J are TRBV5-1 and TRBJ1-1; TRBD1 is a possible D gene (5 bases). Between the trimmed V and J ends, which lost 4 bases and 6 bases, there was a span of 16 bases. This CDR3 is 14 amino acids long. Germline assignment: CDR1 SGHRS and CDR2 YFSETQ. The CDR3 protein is CASSIGEKTAEAFF. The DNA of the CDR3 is TGCGCCAGCAGCATCGGCGAGAAGACAGCTGAAGCTTTCTTT.

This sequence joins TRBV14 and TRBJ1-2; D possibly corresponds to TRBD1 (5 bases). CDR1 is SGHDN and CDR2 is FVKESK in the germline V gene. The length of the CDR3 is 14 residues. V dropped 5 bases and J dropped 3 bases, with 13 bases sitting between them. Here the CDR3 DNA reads TGTGCCAGCAGCTTTACCGGGGGGTACTATGGCTACACCTTC. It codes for CASSFTGGYYGYTF.

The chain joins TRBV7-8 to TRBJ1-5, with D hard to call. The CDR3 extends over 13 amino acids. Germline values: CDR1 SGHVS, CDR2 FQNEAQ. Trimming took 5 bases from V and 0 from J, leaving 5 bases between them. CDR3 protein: CASSPGSNQPQHF. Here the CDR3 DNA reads TGTGCCAGCAGCCCGGGTAGCAATCAGCCCCAGCATTTT.

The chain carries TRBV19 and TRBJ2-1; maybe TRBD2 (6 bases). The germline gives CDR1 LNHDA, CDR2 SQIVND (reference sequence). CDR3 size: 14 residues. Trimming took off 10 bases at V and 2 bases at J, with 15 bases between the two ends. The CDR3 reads CATSRSGTYNEQFF. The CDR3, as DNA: TGTGCCACCTCCCGTAGCGGAACCTACAATGAGCAGTTCTTC.

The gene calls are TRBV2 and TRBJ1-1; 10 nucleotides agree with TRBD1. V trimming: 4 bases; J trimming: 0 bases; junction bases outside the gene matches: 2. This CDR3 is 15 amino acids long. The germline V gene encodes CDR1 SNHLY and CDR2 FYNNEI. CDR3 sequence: CASSGDRGVNTEAFF. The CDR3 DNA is TGTGCCAGCAGTGGGGACAGGGGAGTGAACACTGAAGCTTTCTTT.

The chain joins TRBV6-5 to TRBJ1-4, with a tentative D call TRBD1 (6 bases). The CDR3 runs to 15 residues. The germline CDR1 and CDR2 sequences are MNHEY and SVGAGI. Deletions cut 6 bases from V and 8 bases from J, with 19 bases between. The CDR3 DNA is TGTGCCAGCAGCCCATGGTGGGAAGGGGGAGAAAAACTGTTTTTT. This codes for CASSPWWEGGEKLFF.

The CDR3 reads CASTEQGSVTEAFF. Written as DNA, the CDR3 is TGCGCCAGCACGGAACAGGGTTCGGTAACTGAAGCTTTCTTT. This rearrangement joins TRBV5-1 to TRBJ1-1; TRBD1 might be the D (6 bases). Germline-derived CDR1 and CDR2 are SGHRS and YFSETQ. The CDR3 runs 14 residues. V was trimmed by 6 bases and J by 5 bases, leaving 17 bases between them.

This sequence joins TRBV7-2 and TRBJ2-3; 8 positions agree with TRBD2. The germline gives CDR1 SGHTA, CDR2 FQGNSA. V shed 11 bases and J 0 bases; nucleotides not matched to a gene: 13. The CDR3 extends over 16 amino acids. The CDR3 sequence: CARLLAGESSTDTQYF. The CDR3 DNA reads TGTGCCCGCCTCCTAGCGGGTGAGTCTAGCACAGATACGCAGTATTTT.

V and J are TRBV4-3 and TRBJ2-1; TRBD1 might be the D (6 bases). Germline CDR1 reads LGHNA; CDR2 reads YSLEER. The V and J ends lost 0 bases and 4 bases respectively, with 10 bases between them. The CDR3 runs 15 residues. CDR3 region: CASSQEGRGYNEQFF. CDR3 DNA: TGCGCCAGCAGCCAAGAAGGCAGGGGTTACAATGAGCAGTTCTTC.

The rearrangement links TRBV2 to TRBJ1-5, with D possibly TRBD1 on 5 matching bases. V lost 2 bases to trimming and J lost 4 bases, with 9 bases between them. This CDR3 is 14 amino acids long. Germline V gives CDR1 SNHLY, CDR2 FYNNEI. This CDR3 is CASSEQGLNQPQHF. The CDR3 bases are TGTGCCAGCAGTGAACAGGGCCTAAATCAGCCCCAGCATTTT.

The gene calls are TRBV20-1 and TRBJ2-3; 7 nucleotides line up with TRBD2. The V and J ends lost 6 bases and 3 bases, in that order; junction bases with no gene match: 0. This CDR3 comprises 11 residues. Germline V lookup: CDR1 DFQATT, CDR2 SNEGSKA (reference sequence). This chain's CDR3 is CSAGGTDTQYF. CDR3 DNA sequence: TGCAGTGCCGGGGGGACAGATACGCAGTATTTT.

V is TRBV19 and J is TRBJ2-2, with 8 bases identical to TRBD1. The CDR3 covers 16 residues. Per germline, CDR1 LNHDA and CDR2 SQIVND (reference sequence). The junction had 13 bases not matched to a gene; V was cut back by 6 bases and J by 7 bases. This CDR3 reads CASSKADRGRGGELFF. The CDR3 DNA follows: TGTGCCAGTAGCAAGGCCGACAGGGGCAGGGGCGGGGAGCTGTTTTTT.

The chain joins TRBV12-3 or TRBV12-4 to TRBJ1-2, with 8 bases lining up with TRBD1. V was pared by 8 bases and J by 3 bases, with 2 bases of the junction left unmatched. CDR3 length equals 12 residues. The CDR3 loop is CASLTGDYGYTF. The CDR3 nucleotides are TGTGCCAGCTTGACAGGGGACTATGGCTACACCTTC.

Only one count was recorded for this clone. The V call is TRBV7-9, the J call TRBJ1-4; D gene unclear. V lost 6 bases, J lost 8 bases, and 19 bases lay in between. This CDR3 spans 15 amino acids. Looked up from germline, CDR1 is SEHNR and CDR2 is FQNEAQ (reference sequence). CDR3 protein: CASSFGESSGEKLFF. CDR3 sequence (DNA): TGTGCCAGCAGTTTCGGGGAGTCTTCGGGGGAAAAACTGTTTTTT.

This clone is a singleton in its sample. DNA for the CDR3: TGTGCCAGCAGTGGCGGGACGAGACAGTCCTCCTACGAGCAGTACGTC. Its protein product is CASSGGTRQSSYEQYV. The chain is built from TRBV6-1 and TRBJ2-7, with D tentatively TRBD2 (6 bases). The CDR3 runs to 16 residues. V lost 4 bases to trimming and J lost 0 bases, with 16 bases between them. From germline, CDR1 is MNHNS and CDR2 SASEGT.

CDR3 loop: CASSLSQDSSNQPQHF. In DNA, the CDR3 is TGTGCCAGCTCACTTTCACAGGACAGTAGCAATCAGCCCCAGCATTTT. The genes are TRBV18 and TRBJ1-5, with a weak D call TRBD1 (6 bases). The germline V gene has CDR1 KGHSH and CDR2 LQKENI. Trimming took off 4 bases at V and 0 bases at J, with 13 bases between the two ends. There are 16 residues in the CDR3.

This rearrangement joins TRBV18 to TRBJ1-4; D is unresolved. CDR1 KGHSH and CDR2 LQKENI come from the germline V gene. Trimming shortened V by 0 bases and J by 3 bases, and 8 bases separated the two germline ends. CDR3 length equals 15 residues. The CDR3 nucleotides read TGTGCCAGCTCACCACCGGGCAGGTCTAATGAAAAACTGTTTTTT. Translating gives CASSPPGRSNEKLFF.